This TCR beta chain was recovered during a study of blood T cell repertoires in COVID-19. Overall study: Collection of acute and convalescent COVID-19 samples took place in the United States, Italy and Spain. Nucleic acid was either cDNA or gDNA, and it came from T cells, B-cell-depleted T cells, or PBMCs.

As processed by the authors: Reference gene primer amplification gave estimated nucleated cell counts. TCRdb's table, derived via immunoSEQ multiplex PCR, lists solely in-frame clones and lacks some. V, J and clone size were drawn from that table, and D and trimming were deduced from the DNA. In the table there are about 300,000 clones, more than 75% of which are singletons. CDR1 is MDHEN and CDR2 is SYDVKM in the germline V gene. The V gene end was trimmed by 5 bases and the J gene end by 9 bases; junction bases not matched to a gene: 11. The CDR3 spans 15 residues. This clonotype was obtained from a man aged 65-85 years with acute or convalescent COVID-19. The sample was peripheral blood. V usage is TRBV28 and J usage is TRBJ2-1; TRBD2 agrees at 9 bases. The CDR3 bases are TGTGCCAGCAGTCCCAGCGGGGGGAGGTTAGGTGAGCAGTTCTTC. This encodes CASSPSGGRLGEQFF. Full variable domain (missing parts from reference TRBV28 and TRBJ2-1): DVKVTQSSRYLVKRTGEKVFLECVQDMDHENMFWYRQDPGLGLRLIYFSYDVKMKEKGDIPEGYSVSREKKERFSLILESASTNQTSMYLCASSPSGGRLGEQFFGPGTRLTVL.